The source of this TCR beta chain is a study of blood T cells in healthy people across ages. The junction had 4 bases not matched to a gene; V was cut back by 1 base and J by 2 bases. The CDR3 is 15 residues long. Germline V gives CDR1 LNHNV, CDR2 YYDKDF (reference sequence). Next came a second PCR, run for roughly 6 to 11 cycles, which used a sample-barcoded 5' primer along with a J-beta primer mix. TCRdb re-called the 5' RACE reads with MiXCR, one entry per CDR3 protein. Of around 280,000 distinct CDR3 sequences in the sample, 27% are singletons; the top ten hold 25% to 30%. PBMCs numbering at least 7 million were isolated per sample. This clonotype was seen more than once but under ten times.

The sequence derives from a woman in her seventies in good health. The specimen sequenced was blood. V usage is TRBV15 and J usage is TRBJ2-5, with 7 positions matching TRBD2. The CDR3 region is CATSRGTGGQETQYF. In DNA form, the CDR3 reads TGTGCCACCAGCAGAGGAACGGGGGGTCAAGAGACCCAGTACTTC.